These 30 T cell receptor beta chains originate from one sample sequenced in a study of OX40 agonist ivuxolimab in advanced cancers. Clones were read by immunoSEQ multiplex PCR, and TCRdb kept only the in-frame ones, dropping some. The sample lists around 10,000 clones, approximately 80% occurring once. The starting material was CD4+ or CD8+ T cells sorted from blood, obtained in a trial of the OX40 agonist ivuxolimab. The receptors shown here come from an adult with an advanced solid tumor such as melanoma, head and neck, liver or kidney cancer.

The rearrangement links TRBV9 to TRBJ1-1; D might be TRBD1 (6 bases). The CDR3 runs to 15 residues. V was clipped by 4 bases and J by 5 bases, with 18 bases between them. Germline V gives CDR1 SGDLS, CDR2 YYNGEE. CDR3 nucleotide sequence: TGTGCCAGCAGCCCAACAGGGTCGTCTGGGACTGAAGCTTTCTTT. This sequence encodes CASSPTGSSGTEAFF.

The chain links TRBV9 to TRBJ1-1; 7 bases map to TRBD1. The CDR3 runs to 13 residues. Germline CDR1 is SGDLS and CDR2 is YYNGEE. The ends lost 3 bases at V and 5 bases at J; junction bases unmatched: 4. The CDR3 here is CASSDTGETEAFF. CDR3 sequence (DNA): TGTGCCAGCAGCGATACAGGGGAAACTGAAGCTTTCTTT.

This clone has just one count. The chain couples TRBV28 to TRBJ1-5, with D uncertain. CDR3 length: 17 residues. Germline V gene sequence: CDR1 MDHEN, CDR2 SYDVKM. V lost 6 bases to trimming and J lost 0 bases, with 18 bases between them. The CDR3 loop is CASSLRRTANSNQPQHF. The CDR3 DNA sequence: TGTGCCAGCAGCTTGAGGCGCACGGCTAATAGCAATCAGCCCCAGCATTTT.

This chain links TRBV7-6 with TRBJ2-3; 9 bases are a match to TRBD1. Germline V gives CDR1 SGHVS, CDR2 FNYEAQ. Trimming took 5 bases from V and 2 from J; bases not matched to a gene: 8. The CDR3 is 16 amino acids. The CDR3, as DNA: TGTGCCAGCAGCCCAGGACAGGGGCATCCCACAGATACGCAGTATTTT. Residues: CASSPGQGHPTDTQYF.

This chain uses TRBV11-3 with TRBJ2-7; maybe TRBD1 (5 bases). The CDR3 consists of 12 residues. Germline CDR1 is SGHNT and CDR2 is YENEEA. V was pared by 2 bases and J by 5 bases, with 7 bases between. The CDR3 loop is CASSLQGNEQYF. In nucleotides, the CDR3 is TGTGCCAGCAGCTTACAGGGCAACGAGCAGTACTTC.

The CDR3 protein is CASSQSGTGEPGELFF. For the CDR3, the DNA is TGTGCCAGCAGCCAATCCGGGACAGGGGAGCCCGGGGAGCTGTTTTTT. V usage is TRBV4-2 and J usage is TRBJ2-2; TRBD1 matches at 10 bases. V was pared by 2 bases and J by 6 bases, with 6 bases of the junction left unmatched. Germline V gene lookup returns CDR1 LGHNA and CDR2 YNFKEQ. The CDR3 sequence is 16 residues long.

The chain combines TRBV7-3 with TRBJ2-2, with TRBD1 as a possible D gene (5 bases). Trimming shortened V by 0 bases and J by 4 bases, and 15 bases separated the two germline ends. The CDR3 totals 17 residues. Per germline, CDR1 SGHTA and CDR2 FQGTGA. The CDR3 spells CASSLTGQGSATGELFF. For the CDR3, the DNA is TGTGCCAGCAGCTTAACGGGGCAGGGAAGTGCCACCGGGGAGCTGTTTTTT.

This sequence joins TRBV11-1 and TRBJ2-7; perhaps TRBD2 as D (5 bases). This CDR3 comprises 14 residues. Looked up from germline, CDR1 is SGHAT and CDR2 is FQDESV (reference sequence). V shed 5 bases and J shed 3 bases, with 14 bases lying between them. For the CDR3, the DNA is TGTGCCAGCAGCCACGAGGCCGGGGTCTACGAGCAGTACTTC. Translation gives CASSHEAGVYEQYF.

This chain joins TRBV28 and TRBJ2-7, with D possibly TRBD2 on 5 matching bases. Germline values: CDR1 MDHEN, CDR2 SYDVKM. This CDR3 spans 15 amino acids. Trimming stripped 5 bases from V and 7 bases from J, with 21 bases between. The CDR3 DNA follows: TGTGCCAGCAGTAATCGCCCCCCCCGGGGAGAAGAGCAGTACTTC. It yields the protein CASSNRPPRGEEQYF.

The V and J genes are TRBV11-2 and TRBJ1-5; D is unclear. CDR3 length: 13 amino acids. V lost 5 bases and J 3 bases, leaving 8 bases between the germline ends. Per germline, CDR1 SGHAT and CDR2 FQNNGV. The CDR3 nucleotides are TGTGCCAGCAGCACCGGCCTCAATCAGCCCCAGCATTTT. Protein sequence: CASSTGLNQPQHF. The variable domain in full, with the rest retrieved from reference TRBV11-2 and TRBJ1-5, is EAGVAQSPRYKIIEKRQSVAFWCNPISGHATLYWYQQILGQGPKLLIQFQNNGVVDDSQLPKDRFSAERLKGVDSTLKIQPAKLEDSAVYLCASSTGLNQPQHFGDGTRLSIL.

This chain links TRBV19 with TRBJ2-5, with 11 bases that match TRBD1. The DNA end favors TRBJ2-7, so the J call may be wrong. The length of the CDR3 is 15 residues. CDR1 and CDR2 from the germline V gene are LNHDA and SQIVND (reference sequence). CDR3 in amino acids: CASSHTGTGGLEQYF. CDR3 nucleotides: TGTGCCAGTAGTCACACCGGGACAGGGGGGCTCGAGCAGTACTTC.

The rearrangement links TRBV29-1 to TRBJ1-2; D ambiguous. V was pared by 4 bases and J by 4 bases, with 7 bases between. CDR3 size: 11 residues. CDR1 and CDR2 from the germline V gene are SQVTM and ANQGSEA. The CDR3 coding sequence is TGCAGCGTTGTAGGGATCTATGGCTACACCTTC. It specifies CSVVGIYGYTF. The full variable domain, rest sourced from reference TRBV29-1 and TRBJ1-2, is SAVISQKPSRDICQRGTSLTIQCQVDSQVTMMFWYRQQPGQSLTLIATANQGSEATYESGFVIDKFPISRPNLTFSTLTVSNMSPEDSSIYLCSVVGIYGYTFGSGTRLTVV.

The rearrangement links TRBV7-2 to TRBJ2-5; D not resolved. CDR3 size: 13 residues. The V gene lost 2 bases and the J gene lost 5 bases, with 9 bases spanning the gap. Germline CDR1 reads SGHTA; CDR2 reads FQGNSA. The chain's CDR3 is CASSLTDGETQYF. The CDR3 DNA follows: TGTGCCAGCAGCTTAACAGATGGGGAGACCCAGTACTTC.

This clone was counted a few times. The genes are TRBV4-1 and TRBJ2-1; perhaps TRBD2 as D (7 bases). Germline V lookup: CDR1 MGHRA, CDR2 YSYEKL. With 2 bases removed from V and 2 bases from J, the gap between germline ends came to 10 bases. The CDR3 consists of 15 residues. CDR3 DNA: TGCGCCAGCAGCCAAACGGGGGGCCCCTACAATGAGCAGTTCTTC. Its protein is CASSQTGGPYNEQFF.

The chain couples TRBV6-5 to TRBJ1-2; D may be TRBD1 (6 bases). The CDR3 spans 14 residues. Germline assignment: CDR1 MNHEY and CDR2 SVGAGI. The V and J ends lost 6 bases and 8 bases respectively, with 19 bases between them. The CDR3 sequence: CASRDGGAMAGYTF. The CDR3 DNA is TGTGCCAGCAGGGACGGGGGGGCTATGGCCGGCTACACCTTC.

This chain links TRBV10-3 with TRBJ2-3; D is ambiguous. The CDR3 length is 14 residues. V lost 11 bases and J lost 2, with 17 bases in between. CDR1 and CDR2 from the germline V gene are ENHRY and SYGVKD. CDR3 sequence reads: CAVKEAPNTDTQYF. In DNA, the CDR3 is TGTGCCGTCAAAGAGGCCCCTAACACAGATACGCAGTATTTT.

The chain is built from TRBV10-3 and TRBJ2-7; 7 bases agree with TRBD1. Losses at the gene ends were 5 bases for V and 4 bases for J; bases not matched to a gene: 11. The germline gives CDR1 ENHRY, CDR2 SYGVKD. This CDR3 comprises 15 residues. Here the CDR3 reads CAISIRQGREYEQYF. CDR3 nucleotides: TGTGCCATCAGTATTAGACAGGGAAGGGAATACGAGCAGTACTTC.

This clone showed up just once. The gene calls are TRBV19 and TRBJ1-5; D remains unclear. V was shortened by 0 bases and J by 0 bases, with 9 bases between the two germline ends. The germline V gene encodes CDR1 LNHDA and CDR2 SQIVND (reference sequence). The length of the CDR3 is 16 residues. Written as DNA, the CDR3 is TGTGCCAGTAGTATAGAAGGTAGACATAGCAATCAGCCCCAGCATTTT. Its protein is CASSIEGRHSNQPQHF.

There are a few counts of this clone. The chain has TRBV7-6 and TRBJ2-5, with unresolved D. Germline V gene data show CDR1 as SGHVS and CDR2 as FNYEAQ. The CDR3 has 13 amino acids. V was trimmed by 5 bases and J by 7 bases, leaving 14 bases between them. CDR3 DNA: TGTGCCAGCAGCGGGCGGACGGGCGGGACCCAGTACTTC. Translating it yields CASSGRTGGTQYF.

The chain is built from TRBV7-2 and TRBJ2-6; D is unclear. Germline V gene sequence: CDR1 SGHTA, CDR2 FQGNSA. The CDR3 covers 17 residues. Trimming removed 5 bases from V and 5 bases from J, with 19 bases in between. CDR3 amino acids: CASSIRVRQSRANVLTF. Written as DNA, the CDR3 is TGTGCCAGCAGCATCCGTGTACGACAAAGTCGGGCCAACGTCCTGACTTTC.

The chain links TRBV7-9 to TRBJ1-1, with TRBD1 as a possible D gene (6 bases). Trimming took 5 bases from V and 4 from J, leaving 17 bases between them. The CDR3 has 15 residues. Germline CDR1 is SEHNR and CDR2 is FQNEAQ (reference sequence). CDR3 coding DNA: TGTGCCAGCAGCACAAACAGGGCGGAGAGCACTGAAGCTTTCTTT. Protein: CASSTNRAESTEAFF.

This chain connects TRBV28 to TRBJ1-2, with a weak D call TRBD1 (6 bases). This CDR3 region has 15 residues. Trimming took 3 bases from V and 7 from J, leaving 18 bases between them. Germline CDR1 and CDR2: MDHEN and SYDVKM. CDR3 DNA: TGTGCCAGCAGTTTGGTGGGGGGCGCCTCGACTGGCTACACCTTC. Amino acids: CASSLVGGASTGYTF.

The CDR3 reads CASSLTMGGVELFF. DNA for the CDR3: TGCGCCAGCAGCTTGACTATGGGTGGTGTGGAGCTGTTTTTT. The V call is TRBV5-1, the J call TRBJ2-2; D uncertain. Germline CDR1 SGHRS, CDR2 YFSETQ. V was cut by 1 base and J by 10 bases, with 14 bases left in between. The CDR3 has 14 residues.

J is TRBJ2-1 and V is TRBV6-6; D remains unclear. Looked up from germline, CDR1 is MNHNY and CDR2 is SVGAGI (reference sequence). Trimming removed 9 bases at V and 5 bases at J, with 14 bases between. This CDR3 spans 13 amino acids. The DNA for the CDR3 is TGTGCCAGTTACTCGTTGGGTCACAATGAGCAGTTCTTC. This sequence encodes CASYSLGHNEQFF.

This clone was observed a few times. The CDR3 protein is CASSYSTGALSYEQYF. In nucleotides, the CDR3 is TGTGCCAGCAGCTATTCCACAGGGGCGCTCTCCTACGAGCAGTACTTC. This sequence joins TRBV11-2 and TRBJ2-7; 7 bases are shared with TRBD1. The CDR3 is 16 residues long. Germline lookup yields CDR1 SGHAT and CDR2 FQNNGV. The V gene end was trimmed by 4 bases and the J gene end by 0 bases; junction bases not matched to a gene: 9.

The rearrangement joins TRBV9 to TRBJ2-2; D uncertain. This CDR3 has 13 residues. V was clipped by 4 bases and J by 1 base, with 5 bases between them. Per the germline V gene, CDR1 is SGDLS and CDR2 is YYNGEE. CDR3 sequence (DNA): TGTGCCAGCAGCCTCCAGAACACCGGGGAGCTGTTTTTT. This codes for CASSLQNTGELFF.

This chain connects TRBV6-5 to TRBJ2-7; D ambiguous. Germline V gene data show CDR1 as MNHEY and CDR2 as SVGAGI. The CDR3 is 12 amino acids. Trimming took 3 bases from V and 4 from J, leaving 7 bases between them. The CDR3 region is CASSYGKYEQYF. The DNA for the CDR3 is TGTGCCAGCAGTTATGGGAAATACGAGCAGTACTTC.

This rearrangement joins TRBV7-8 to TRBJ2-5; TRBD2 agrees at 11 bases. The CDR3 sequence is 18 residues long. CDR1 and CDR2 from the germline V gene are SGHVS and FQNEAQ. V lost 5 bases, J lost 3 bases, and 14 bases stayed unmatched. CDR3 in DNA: TGTGCCAGCAGCCCGCGCGGAGTAGCGGGGGGGTTAGAAGAGACCCAGTACTTC. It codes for CASSPRGVAGGLEETQYF.

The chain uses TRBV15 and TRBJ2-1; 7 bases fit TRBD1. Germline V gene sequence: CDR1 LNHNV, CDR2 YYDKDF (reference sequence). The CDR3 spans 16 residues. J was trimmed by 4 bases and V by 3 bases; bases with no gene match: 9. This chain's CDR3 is CATSRPPGQHYNEQFF. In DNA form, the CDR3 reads TGTGCCACCAGCAGGCCCCCGGGACAGCATTACAATGAGCAGTTCTTC. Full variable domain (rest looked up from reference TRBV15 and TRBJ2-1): DAMVIQNPRYQVTQFGKPVTLSCSQTLNHNVMYWYQQKSSQAPKLLFHYYDKDFNNEADTPDNFQSRRPNTSFCFLDIRSPGLGDTAMYLCATSRPPGQHYNEQFFGPGTRLTVL.

This CDR3 reads CASSRTGDSYEQYF. As DNA, the CDR3 is TGTGCCAGCAGCCGGACAGGCGATTCATACGAGCAGTACTTC. This rearrangement joins TRBV7-9 to TRBJ2-7, with TRBD1 matching over 7 bases. CDR1 is SEHNR and CDR2 is FQNEAQ in the germline V gene (reference sequence). This CDR3 comprises 14 residues. Germline trimming cut 5 bases from V and 4 bases from J; bases unmatched to any gene: 8.